These 8 T cell receptor beta chains were sequenced from one sample in a study of response to subunit inactivated influenza vaccine (dated by TCRdb to 2016 to 2018). The library was prepared using RT-PCR. Sequencer: Illumina HiSeq 2500. The public reads were reanalyzed by TCRdb: fastp trimming at Q25, MiXCR alignment, in-frame beta chains only. A single entry per CDR3 protein holds the most common genes and DNA from its merged rows. The table for this sample lists roughly 650,000 distinct CDR3 sequences; 15% to 18% of them were counted only once. The ten largest clones represent around a tenth of the sample. This specimen consisted of PBMCs from blood, obtained approximately 12 days after vaccination. These receptors were taken from a man aged 45-65 years who received an inactivated influenza vaccine. Donor details come from another sample of the same person, matched by shared clones.

The chain recombines TRBV20-1 with TRBJ1-1, with D unresolved. Germline values: CDR1 DFQATT, CDR2 SNEGSKA (reference sequence). Trimming cost V 4 bases and J 1 base, with 10 bases left between them. CDR3 length: 13 amino acids. The CDR3 sequence: CSAIPWGNTEAFF. CDR3 nucleotide sequence: TGCAGTGCTATCCCCTGGGGGAACACTGAAGCTTTCTTT.

This clonotype was counted a few times. The gene calls are TRBV11-3 and TRBJ2-5; the D gene is possibly TRBD2 (5 bases). The V gene lost 3 bases and the J gene lost 5 bases, with 10 bases spanning the gap. Germline-derived CDR1 and CDR2 are SGHNT and YENEEA. CDR3 size: 13 residues. The CDR3 loop is CASSFNSGETQYF. Written as DNA, the CDR3 is TGTGCCAGCAGCTTCAATTCGGGGGAGACCCAGTACTTC.

V and J are TRBV7-8 and TRBJ2-7, with D possibly matching TRBD2 (5 bases). Trimming cost V 4 bases and J 0 bases, with 10 bases left between them. CDR3 length: 14 amino acids. Germline V gene data show CDR1 as SGHVS and CDR2 as FQNEAQ. CDR3 region: CASSSEDYSYEQYF. DNA for the CDR3: TGTGCCAGCAGCTCGGAAGACTACTCCTACGAGCAGTACTTC.

The chain joins TRBV4-2 to TRBJ2-7; D is unresolved. CDR3 length: 13 amino acids. Germline V gene sequence: CDR1 LGHNA, CDR2 YNFKEQ. V was pared by 2 bases and J by 2 bases, with 7 bases between. CDR3 in amino acids: CASSQRLTYEQYF. In DNA form, the CDR3 reads TGTGCCAGCAGCCAACGACTCACCTACGAGCAGTACTTC.

This clonotype was counted a few times. The CDR3 loop reads CASSVSRTNTEAFF. DNA of the CDR3: TGTGCCAGCAGCGTATCTCGGACGAACACTGAAGCTTTCTTT. The J gene is TRBJ1-1, the V gene TRBV9; D is undetermined. CDR3 length: 14 amino acids. The V gene's germline CDR1 is SGDLS and CDR2 YYNGEE. V was pared by 1 base and J by 1 base, with 8 bases between.

The chain links TRBV10-2 to TRBJ2-7; 9 nucleotides line up with TRBD2. From germline, CDR1 is WSHSY and CDR2 SAAADI. This CDR3 region has 14 residues. V was pared by 7 bases and J by 5 bases, with 9 bases of the junction left unmatched. The CDR3 bases are TGCGCCAGCATCCCCAGCGGGGGGTTGGACGAGCAGTACTTC. Translated, it gives CASIPSGGLDEQYF.

The chain has TRBV14 and TRBJ2-1; 16 nucleotides align to TRBD2. Germline CDR1 is SGHDN and CDR2 is FVKESK. Unmatched junction bases numbered 5, after V lost 4 bases and J lost 8 bases. The CDR3 consists of 16 residues. In nucleotides, the CDR3 is TGTGCCAGCAGCCCCTTGGGGACTAGCGGGAGGGATGAGCAGTTCTTC. Residues: CASSPLGTSGRDEQFF.

This clonotype was seen a handful of times. V is TRBV12-3 or TRBV12-4 and J is TRBJ2-2, with D perhaps matching TRBD1 (6 bases). Trimming removed 5 bases from V and 7 bases from J, with 11 bases in between. There are 13 residues in the CDR3. CDR3 nucleotide sequence: TGTGCCAGCAGTCTAAAGGACAGCGGGGAGCTGTTTTTT. It encodes CASSLKDSGELFF.